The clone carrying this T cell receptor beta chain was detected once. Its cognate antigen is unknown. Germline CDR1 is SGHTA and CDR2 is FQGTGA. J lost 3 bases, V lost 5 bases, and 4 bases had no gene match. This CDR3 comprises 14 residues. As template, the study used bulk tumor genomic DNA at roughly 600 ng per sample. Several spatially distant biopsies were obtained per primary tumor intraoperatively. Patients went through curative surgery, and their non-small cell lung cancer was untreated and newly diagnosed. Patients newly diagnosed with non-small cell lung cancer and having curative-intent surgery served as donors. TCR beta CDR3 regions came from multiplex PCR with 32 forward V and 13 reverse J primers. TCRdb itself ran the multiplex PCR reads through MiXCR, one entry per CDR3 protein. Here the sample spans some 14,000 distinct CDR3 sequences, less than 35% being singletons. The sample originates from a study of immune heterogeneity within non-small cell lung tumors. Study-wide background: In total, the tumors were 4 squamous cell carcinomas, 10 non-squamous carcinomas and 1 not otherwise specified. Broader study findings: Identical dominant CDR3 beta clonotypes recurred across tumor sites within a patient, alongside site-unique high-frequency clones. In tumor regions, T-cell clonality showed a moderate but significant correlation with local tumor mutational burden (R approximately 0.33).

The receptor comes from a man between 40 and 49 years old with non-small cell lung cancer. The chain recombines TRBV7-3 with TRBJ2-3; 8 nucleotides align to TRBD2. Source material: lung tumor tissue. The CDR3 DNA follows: TGTGCCAGCAGCCCGGGACTAGAAACAGATACGCAGTATTTT. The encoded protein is CASSPGLETDTQYF.